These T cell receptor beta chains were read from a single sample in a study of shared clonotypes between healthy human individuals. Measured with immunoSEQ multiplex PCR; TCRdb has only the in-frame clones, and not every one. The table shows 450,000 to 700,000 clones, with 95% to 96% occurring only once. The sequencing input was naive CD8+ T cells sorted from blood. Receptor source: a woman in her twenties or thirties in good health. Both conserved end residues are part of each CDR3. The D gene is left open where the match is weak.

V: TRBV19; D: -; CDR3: CASSIGTTTDTQYF
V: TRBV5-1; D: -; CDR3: CASSLERVNTGELFF
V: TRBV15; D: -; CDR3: CATPLRRSYSSYEQYF
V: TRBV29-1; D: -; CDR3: CSVVGQLNTYNEQFF
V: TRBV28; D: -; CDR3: CASSLASEQETQYF
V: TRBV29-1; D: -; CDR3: CSVGGPQFF
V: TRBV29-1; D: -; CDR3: CSVAGVVNEQFF
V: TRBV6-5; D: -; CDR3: CASSYSERPGELFF
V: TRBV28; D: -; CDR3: CASSYDRSGTKYEQYF
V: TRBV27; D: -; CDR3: CASSTTGVMYEQFF
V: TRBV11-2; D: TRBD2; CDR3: CASSLSLSEAGEQYF
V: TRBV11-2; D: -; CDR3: CASSLGDGYGYTF
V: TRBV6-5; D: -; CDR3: CASSYGQGSYEQYF
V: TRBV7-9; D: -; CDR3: CASSFVRVMNTEAFF
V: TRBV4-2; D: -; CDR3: CASSQEGGTAYYEQYF
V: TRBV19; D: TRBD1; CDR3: CASNKRQGREQYF
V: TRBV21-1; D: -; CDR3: CASSPGVGARSNQPQHF
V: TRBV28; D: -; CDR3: CASSSRQPTNEKLFF
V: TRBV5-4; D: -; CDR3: CASSLWQNSLFGYTF
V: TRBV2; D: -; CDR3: CASSAPYGESVNEKLFF
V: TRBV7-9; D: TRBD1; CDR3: CASSLAEGQDYEQYF
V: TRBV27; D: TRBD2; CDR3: CASRGTSIEQYF
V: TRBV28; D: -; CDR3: CASRLATSYNEQFF
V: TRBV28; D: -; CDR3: CASSLPPDGSSGGNFPYEQYF
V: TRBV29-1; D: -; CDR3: CSVESHYSLYYGYTF
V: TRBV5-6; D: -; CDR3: CASSLEPHSGANVLTF
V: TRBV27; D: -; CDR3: CASSLEGHLNTGELFF
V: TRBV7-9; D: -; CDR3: CASSLLGREQYF
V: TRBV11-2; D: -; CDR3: CASSDSYEQYF
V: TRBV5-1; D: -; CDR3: CASSELRTQTDTQYF
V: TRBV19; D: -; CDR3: CASSIGPQSTDTQYF
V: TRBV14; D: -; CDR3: CASSQGTEAFF
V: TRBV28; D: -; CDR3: CASSFSKAITDTQYF
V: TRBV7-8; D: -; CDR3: CASSLYYEQYF
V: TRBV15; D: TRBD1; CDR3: CATSRDRVGQPSNQPQHF
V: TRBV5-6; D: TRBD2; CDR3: CASSPGLAGGNEQFF
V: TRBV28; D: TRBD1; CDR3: CASREPGQAYEQYF
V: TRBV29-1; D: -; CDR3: CSVEAGTDYEQYF
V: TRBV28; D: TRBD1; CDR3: CASSFKRDSWWETQYF
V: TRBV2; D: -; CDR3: CASSVGDRAIYEQYF
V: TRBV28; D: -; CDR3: CASSLQGWETQYF
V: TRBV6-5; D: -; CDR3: CASRHRDLYNEQFF
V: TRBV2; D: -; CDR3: CASRSIGVTYEQYF
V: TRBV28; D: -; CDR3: CASSFRGSDYGYTF
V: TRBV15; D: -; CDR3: CATSRVIVNTEAFF